This T cell receptor beta chain emerged from a study of blood T cell repertoires in COVID-19. In its sample, this clone was seen a few times. Produced via immunoSEQ multiplex PCR; TCRdb's table is partial and in-frame only. The table lists more than 150,000 clones, about 88% of them singletons, with about 15% in the top ten. Germline assignment: CDR1 SGHRS and CDR2 YFSETQ. The CDR3 sequence is 16 residues long. Trimming removed 5 bases at V and 0 bases at J, with 15 bases between. This sequence originates from a young man with active or convalescent COVID-19. The V call is TRBV5-1, the J call TRBJ1-3, with a weak D call TRBD1 (6 bases). The sequenced sample consisted of peripheral blood. The CDR3 spells CASSLSGDTSGNTIYF. In DNA form, the CDR3 reads TGCGCCAGCAGTCTTAGCGGGGACACCTCTGGAAACACCATATATTTT. The whole variable domain, filled in from reference TRBV5-1 and TRBJ1-3, reads KAGVTQTPRYLIKTRGQQVTLSCSPISGHRSVSWYQQTPGQGLQFLFEYFSETQRNKGNFPGRFSGRQFSNSRSEMNVSTLELGDSALYLCASSLSGDTSGNTIYFGEGSWLTVV.